This TCR beta chain emerged from a study of blood T cell repertoires in COVID-19. The CDR3 has 16 residues. TCRdb keeps only in-frame clones here, not all; method: immunoSEQ multiplex PCR. This sample has some 80,000 clones, with roughly four fifths found just once. The chain combines TRBV21-1 with TRBJ1-5; TRBD1, as called in the table, went unchecked against the DNA. TRBV21-1 is a documented pseudogene. The sample was peripheral blood. This sequence was found in a human donor in a cohort sampled during active COVID-19. In DNA, the CDR3 is TGTGCCAGCAGCAAATTGTCGGACAGGCCAAATCAGCCCCAGCATTTT. Translated, it gives CASSKLSDRPNQPQHF.